This note documents a single T cell receptor beta chain sequence. The V gene lost 3 bases and the J gene lost 1 base, with 10 bases spanning the gap. The CDR3 runs to 15 residues. The germline V gene encodes CDR1 MGHRA and CDR2 YSYEKL. Authors' analysis steps: Using reference gene primer amplification, nucleated cell counts were estimated. Measured with immunoSEQ multiplex PCR; TCRdb has only the in-frame clones, and not every one. For V, J and clone size, that table is used; D and trimming come from the DNA. The sample has some 270,000 clones, around 93% seen once. This specimen comes from a study of blood T cell repertoires in COVID-19. Study at large: Some COVID-19 samples were acute and others convalescent; all came from the United States, Italy and Spain.

Cohort placement rested on clinical history that participants reported themselves. It was within 2 weeks before study entry that exposed participants met a COVID-19 case. Material: PBMCs or T cells enriched from blood (not recorded which). The chain combines TRBV4-1 with TRBJ2-1, with D possibly matching TRBD2 (6 bases). The source is a middle-aged man who had been exposed to COVID-19. CDR3 DNA: TGCGCCAGCAGCCAGAGGAGGGATTCCTACAATGAGCAGTTCTTC. Protein sequence: CASSQRRDSYNEQFF.